Described below is a single TCR beta chain sequence and its context. The antigen remains unidentified. This specimen includes other DNA sequences encoding the same CDR3. The entirety of the isolated RNA underwent reverse transcription, so expressed TCRB transcripts were sequenced. The protocol was immunoSEQ multiplex PCR, while the TCRdb copy is restricted to in-frame clones and leaves out a portion. The top ten hold more than 0.09% of the sample, which has 600,000 to 750,000 clones, around an eighth seen once. This sample is drawn from a study of beta chain features in type 1 diabetes. Study findings and constraints: Lower insertion and higher deletion counts appeared at VDJ junctions in type 1 diabetes patients. Since sequencing was performed on cDNA, cells with high TCR expression could be over-represented. Within each of all four CD4+ subsets, Type 1 diabetes patients had TCRB CDR3s that were moderately but significantly shorter.

Blood was drawn once from each donor into heparinised tubes. The draws averaged about 0.11 L. The CDR3 is made up of 16 amino acids. V trimming: 0 bases; J trimming: 4 bases; junction bases outside the gene matches: 6. Per the germline V gene, CDR1 is ENHRY and CDR2 is SYGVKD. Sequencing was performed on naive CD4+ T cells from blood. This TCR came from a man between 25 and 39 years old with type 1 diabetes. The gene calls are TRBV10-3 and TRBJ1-5; 7 bases are a match to TRBD1. The CDR3 sequence: CAISESGRGSNQPQHF. The CDR3 coding sequence is TGTGCCATCAGTGAGTCAGGCAGGGGGTCTAATCAGCCCCAGCATTTT.